Presented here are 23 T cell receptor beta chains from one specimen sequenced in a study of CD8 T cells in ankylosing spondylitis. Findings and caveats of the study: There was a TCR beta motif, made of eight highly homologous variants, that appeared characteristic of ankylosing spondylitis blood.

Their antigen targets remain unknown. TCRdb redid the calling of the 5' RACE reads with MiXCR, one entry per CDR3 protein. The table records 220,000 or so distinct CDR3 sequences, approximately 16% of them present only once. The sequenced sample was blood, either unsorted or a sorted T cell fraction (not recorded which). These receptors came from a male donor with ankylosing spondylitis.

The V and J genes are TRBV7-9 and TRBJ2-1; D gene uncertain. This CDR3 contains 12 residues. CDR1 and CDR2 (germline): SEHNR, FQNEAQ (reference sequence). Between the trimmed V and J ends, which lost 1 base and 6 bases, there was a span of 4 bases. CDR3 region: CASSLDSNEQFF. The CDR3 nucleotides are TGTGCCAGCAGCTTAGACTCCAATGAGCAGTTCTTC.

The rearrangement joins TRBV5-4 to TRBJ2-5; 7 bases align to TRBD2. CDR3 length: 14 residues. V was clipped by 3 bases and J by 5 bases; unmatched bases: 7. The V gene's germline CDR1 is SGHNT and CDR2 YYREEE (reference sequence). The CDR3 loop reads CASSSTGTTETQYF. The CDR3, as DNA: TGTGCCAGCAGCTCCACCGGGACTACCGAGACCCAGTACTTC.

This clonotype was detected only a few times. V and J are TRBV11-2 and TRBJ1-1; D uncertain. Looked up from germline, CDR1 is SGHAT and CDR2 is FQNNGV. This CDR3 has 14 residues. V was clipped by 0 bases and J by 4 bases, with 9 bases between them. Written as DNA, the CDR3 is TGTGCCAGCAGCTTAGAAGCCGGAATCACTGAAGCTTTCTTT. Translated, it gives CASSLEAGITEAFF. The full variable domain, completed using reference TRBV11-2 and TRBJ1-1, is EAGVAQSPRYKIIEKRQSVAFWCNPISGHATLYWYQQILGQGPKLLIQFQNNGVVDDSQLPKDRFSAERLKGVDSTLKIQPAKLEDSAVYLCASSLEAGITEAFFGQGTRLTVV.

The chain carries TRBV6-2 or TRBV6-3 and TRBJ2-1, with 9 bases identical to TRBD1. The CDR3 runs to 15 residues. Trimming removed 6 bases from V and 7 bases from J; junction bases left unmatched: 10. CDR1 is MNHEY, CDR2 SVGEGT, per germline. The CDR3 sequence is CASRLQGAAGNEQFF. The CDR3 nucleotides are TGTGCCAGCAGACTACAGGGGGCGGCAGGGAATGAGCAGTTCTTC.

J is TRBJ2-1 and V is TRBV19; maybe TRBD2 (6 bases). V lost 5 bases and J lost 0, with 20 bases in between. From germline, CDR1 is LNHDA and CDR2 SQIVND (reference sequence). The CDR3 is 18 amino acids. Here the CDR3 DNA reads TGTGCCAGTAGTCCAGGTAGCGCGGGAACGAGCTCCTACAATGAGCAGTTCTTC. As protein: CASSPGSAGTSSYNEQFF. Using reference TRBV19 and TRBJ2-1 for the parts outside the CDR3, the full variable domain is DGGITQSPKYLFRKEGQNVTLSCEQNLNHDAMYWYRQDPGQGLRLIYYSQIVNDFQKGDIAEGYSVSREKKESFPLTVTSAQKNPTAFYLCASSPGSAGTSSYNEQFFGPGTRLTVL.

The chain links TRBV6-5 to TRBJ2-1; 12 positions match TRBD2. The V and J ends lost 4 bases and 8 bases, in that order; junction bases with no gene match: 6. The CDR3 has 15 residues. CDR1 MNHEY and CDR2 SVGAGI come from the germline V gene. In DNA, the CDR3 is TGTGCCAGCAGTTCAGGACTAGCGGGACTTCATGAGCAGTTCTTC. This gives the protein CASSSGLAGLHEQFF.

This clonotype was picked up a small number of times. The genes are TRBV3-1 and TRBJ2-7; 11 bases are shared with TRBD1. Germline values: CDR1 LGHDT, CDR2 YNNKEL (reference sequence). Trimming removed 4 bases from V and 0 bases from J; junction bases left unmatched: 5. The CDR3 is made up of 16 amino acids. Here the CDR3 reads CASSPGTGGGSYEQYF. CDR3 in DNA: TGTGCCAGCAGCCCAGGGACAGGGGGAGGCTCCTACGAGCAGTACTTC.

The CDR3: CSATGTSGSVYEQYF. CDR3 nucleotides: TGCAGTGCTACCGGGACTAGCGGGAGCGTCTACGAGCAGTACTTC. The V gene is TRBV20-1, the J gene TRBJ2-7, with 14 bases lining up with TRBD2. Germline CDR1 reads DFQATT; CDR2 reads SNEGSKA (reference sequence). After removal of 4 bases from V and 3 bases from J, the junction contained 5 bases not matched to a gene. The CDR3 extends over 15 amino acids.

Written as DNA, the CDR3 is TGTGCCAGTAGTGACATTTTAAATCAGCCCCAGCATTTT. As protein: CASSDILNQPQHF. The chain joins TRBV19 to TRBJ1-5; D is uncertain. The CDR3 is made up of 13 amino acids. V dropped 5 bases and J dropped 4 bases, with 9 bases sitting between them. CDR1 LNHDA and CDR2 SQIVND come from the germline V gene (reference sequence).

The V call is TRBV12-3 or TRBV12-4, the J call TRBJ2-3; 8 bases fit TRBD1. V trimming: 3 bases; J trimming: 0 bases; junction bases outside the gene matches: 8. The CDR3 totals 17 residues. The DNA for the CDR3 is TGTGCCAGCAGTTTGGACAGGGTCGAACTTAGCACAGATACGCAGTATTTT. Translation: CASSLDRVELSTDTQYF.

The gene calls are TRBV27 and TRBJ2-1, with 8 positions matching TRBD1. CDR3 length equals 16 residues. Trimming at V came to 6 bases and at J to 1 base, leaving 8 bases not matched to a gene. CDR1 and CDR2 (germline): MNHEY, SMNVEV (reference sequence). The CDR3 DNA reads TGTGCCAGCAGGACCGCGGACAGGGATTCCTACAATGAGCAGTTCTTC. The encoded protein is CASRTADRDSYNEQFF.

This clonotype was seen a few times. The chain has TRBV20-1 and TRBJ2-7; 9 nucleotides agree with TRBD2. V shed 4 bases, J shed 0 bases, and the junction held 1 base outside the gene matches. CDR1 and CDR2 from the germline V gene are DFQATT and SNEGSKA (reference sequence). The length of the CDR3 is 13 residues. CDR3 amino acids: CSATSGDSYEQYF. CDR3 nucleotides: TGCAGTGCTACTAGCGGGGACTCCTACGAGCAGTACTTC.

The table lists this clonotype with a few counts. The J gene is TRBJ2-2, the V gene TRBV11-1; D might be TRBD1 or TRBD2, each matching 5 bases. V was trimmed by 5 bases and J by 1 base, leaving 20 bases between them. The CDR3 consists of 18 residues. Germline CDR1 reads SGHAT; CDR2 reads FQDESV (reference sequence). The CDR3, as DNA: TGTGCCAGCAGCCTATCGACCCGCCGGGACGGGAACACCGGGGAGCTGTTTTTT. Its protein is CASSLSTRRDGNTGELFF.

This clonotype was recorded a few times. The chain couples TRBV27 to TRBJ2-1; D ambiguous. Germline V gene data show CDR1 as MNHEY and CDR2 as SMNVEV (reference sequence). CDR3 size: 14 residues. V was trimmed by 3 bases and J by 9 bases, leaving 15 bases between them. CDR3 bases: TGTGCCAGCAGTTTGCTAGGGATTGGTGTTGAGCAGTTCTTC. Its translation is CASSLLGIGVEQFF.

This clonotype came up a few times. The V and J genes are TRBV4-2 and TRBJ1-4; D is unclear. Looked up from germline, CDR1 is LGHNA and CDR2 is YNFKEQ. This CDR3 has 13 amino acids. With 0 bases removed from V and 7 bases from J, the gap between germline ends came to 6 bases. The CDR3 loop is CASSQDQGEKLFF. For the CDR3, the DNA is TGTGCCAGCAGCCAAGATCAAGGTGAAAAACTGTTTTTT.

This clonotype was observed once. The chain joins TRBV5-8 to TRBJ2-1; D possibly corresponds to TRBD1 (6 bases). Trimming removed 0 bases from V and 6 bases from J, with 16 bases in between. This CDR3 is 16 amino acids long. Germline V lookup: CDR1 SGHTS, CDR2 YDEGEE. In DNA, the CDR3 is TGTGCCAGCAGCTTGGAGGGGGTTCAATATCCCAATGAGCAGTTCTTC. Its translation: CASSLEGVQYPNEQFF. Filled out from reference TRBV5-8 and TRBJ2-1, the complete variable domain reads EAGVTQSPTHLIKTRGQQATLRCSPISGHTSVYWYQQALGLGLQFLLWYDEGEERNRGNFPPRFSGRQFPNYSSELNVNALELEDSALYLCASSLEGVQYPNEQFFGPGTRLTVL.

V gene TRBV30 combines with J gene TRBJ2-7; TRBD1 aligns across 8 bases. The junction had 1 base not matched to a gene; V was cut back by 3 bases and J by 0 bases. This CDR3 spans 13 amino acids. CDR1 and CDR2 from the germline V gene are GTSNPN and SVGIG (reference sequence). CDR3 amino acids: CAWSTGGSYEQYF. The CDR3 DNA follows: TGTGCCTGGAGCACAGGGGGCTCCTACGAGCAGTACTTC.

V gene TRBV7-3 combines with J gene TRBJ2-1, with a possible D match to TRBD1 (6 bases). The germline V gene has CDR1 SGHTA and CDR2 FQGTGA. The V end was cut by 5 bases, the J end by 3 bases, with 14 bases between. This CDR3 has 15 amino acids. This CDR3 reads CASSQTGDYYNEQFF. The CDR3 nucleotides are TGTGCCAGCAGCCAGACAGGAGATTACTACAATGAGCAGTTCTTC.

The table lists this clonotype with a few counts. The genes are TRBV5-1 and TRBJ2-1; 10 bases match TRBD2. This CDR3 comprises 18 residues. CDR1 SGHRS and CDR2 YFSETQ come from the germline V gene. Trimming cost V 3 bases and J 5 bases; bases outside gene matches: 14. CDR3 protein: CASSSGIASGSSHNEQFF. Here the CDR3 DNA reads TGCGCCAGCAGCTCGGGGATAGCTAGCGGGAGTTCGCACAATGAGCAGTTCTTC. Full variable domain (missing parts from reference TRBV5-1 and TRBJ2-1): KAGVTQTPRYLIKTRGQQVTLSCSPISGHRSVSWYQQTPGQGLQFLFEYFSETQRNKGNFPGRFSGRQFSNSRSEMNVSTLELGDSALYLCASSSGIASGSSHNEQFFGPGTRLTVL.

The sample holds a few counts of this clonotype. The gene calls are TRBV4-1 and TRBJ1-6; TRBD1 matches 7 bases. Looked up from germline, CDR1 is MGHRA and CDR2 is YSYEKL. The CDR3 is 16 amino acids. J was trimmed by 8 bases and V by 2 bases; bases with no gene match: 9. CDR3 in amino acids: CASSQPRQGADSPLHF. The CDR3 DNA reads TGCGCCAGCAGCCAACCTAGACAGGGAGCGGATTCACCCCTCCACTTT.

This chain uses TRBV27 with TRBJ2-3, with D tentatively TRBD2 (7 bases). Germline V gene lookup returns CDR1 MNHEY and CDR2 SMNVEV (reference sequence). With 4 bases removed from V and 2 bases from J, the gap between germline ends came to 16 bases. The CDR3 length is 16 residues. CDR3 sequence (DNA): TGTGCCAGCAGTTCCCCCGCGGGGGCAGCCACAGATACGCAGTATTTT. This translates into CASSSPAGAATDTQYF.

The CDR3 sequence: CAIQDREEEKLFF. The CDR3 DNA follows: TGTGCCATTCAGGACAGGGAGGAAGAAAAACTGTTTTTT. The chain recombines TRBV10-3 with TRBJ1-4; TRBD1 matches 8 bases. From germline, CDR1 is ENHRY and CDR2 SYGVKD. The CDR3 consists of 13 residues. Losses at the gene ends were 9 bases for V and 8 bases for J; bases not matched to a gene: 8.

There are a few counts of this clonotype. The rearrangement joins TRBV5-1 to TRBJ2-7, with 8 nucleotides matching TRBD2. Per germline, CDR1 SGHRS and CDR2 YFSETQ. J gave up 4 bases and V 4 bases, and 13 bases lay outside the gene matches. CDR3 length equals 16 residues. The CDR3 bases are TGCGCCAGCAGCCCGGGCCCCGGACTAGCACCTTACGAGCAGTACTTC. The encoded protein is CASSPGPGLAPYEQYF.